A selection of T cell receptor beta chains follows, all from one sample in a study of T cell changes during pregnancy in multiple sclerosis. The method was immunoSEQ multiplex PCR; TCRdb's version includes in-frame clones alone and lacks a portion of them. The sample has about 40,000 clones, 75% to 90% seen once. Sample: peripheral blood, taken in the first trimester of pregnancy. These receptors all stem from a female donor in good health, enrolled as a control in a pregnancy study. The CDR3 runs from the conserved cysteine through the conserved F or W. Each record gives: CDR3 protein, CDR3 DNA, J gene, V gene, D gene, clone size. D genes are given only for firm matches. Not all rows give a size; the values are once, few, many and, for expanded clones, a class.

CDR3: CAGRGFEETQYF; DNA: TGTGCCGGTCGAGGGTTTGAAGAGACCCAGTACTTC; J: TRBJ2-5; V: TRBV7-9; D: NA; size: NA
CDR3: CASSPQGSEQFF; DNA: TGTGCCAGCAGCCCACAGGGTTCCGAGCAGTTCTTC; J: TRBJ2-1; V: TRBV5-6; D: NA; size: once
CDR3: CASSVTGTGGNQPQHF; DNA: TGTGCCAGCTCAGTTACCGGGACAGGGGGAAATCAGCCCCAGCATTTT; J: TRBJ1-5; V: TRBV18; D: TRBD1; size: NA
CDR3: CASSFLPRQGSTEAFF; DNA: TGTGCCAGCAGTTTCCTGCCTCGACAGGGATCGACTGAAGCTTTCTTT; J: TRBJ1-1; V: TRBV6-5; D: TRBD1; size: NA
CDR3: CASSGRGSVNTEAFF; DNA: TGTGCCAGTAGTGGTCGGGGTAGCGTGAACACTGAAGCTTTCTTT; J: TRBJ1-1; V: TRBV19; D: NA; size: NA
CDR3: CASSQEGGGGRSPLHF; DNA: TGCGCCAGCAGCCAAGAAGGAGGGGGGGGCAGGTCACCCCTCCACTTT; J: TRBJ1-6; V: TRBV4-1; D: NA; size: NA
CDR3: CASRDNYEQYF; DNA: TGTGCCAGCAGAGACAACTACGAGCAGTACTTC; J: TRBJ2-7; V: TRBV25-1; D: NA; size: NA
CDR3: CASSESVIDGYTF; DNA: TGTGCCAGCAGTGAATCCGTAATAGATGGCTACACCTTC; J: TRBJ1-2; V: TRBV25-1; D: NA; size: NA
CDR3: CASSLAGLAGIHTQYF; DNA: TGTGCCAGCAGCTTAGCGGGACTAGCGGGGATCCATACGCAGTATTTT; J: TRBJ2-3; V: TRBV7-6; D: TRBD2; size: NA
CDR3: CASSDSGEAFF; DNA: TGCGCCAGCAGTGATTCGGGTGAAGCTTTCTTT; J: TRBJ1-1; V: TRBV10-1; D: NA; size: NA
CDR3: CTGAGARTEAFF; DNA: TGCACCGGGGCGGGGGCGCGGACTGAAGCTTTCTTT; J: TRBJ1-1; V: TRBV29-1; D: NA; size: NA
CDR3: CASSQTSGATTGELFF; DNA: TGTGCCAGCAGCCAGACTAGCGGGGCGACCACCGGGGAGCTGTTTTTT; J: TRBJ2-2; V: TRBV7-3; D: TRBD2; size: NA
CDR3: CASSRTGGTEAFF; DNA: TGTGCCAGCAGCCGGACAGGGGGCACTGAAGCTTTCTTT; J: TRBJ1-1; V: TRBV5-4; D: TRBD1; size: medium-sized
CDR3: CASSGGAPYEQYF; DNA: TGTGCCAGCAGCGGCGGGGCCCCATACGAGCAGTACTTC; J: TRBJ2-7; V: TRBV11-2; D: NA; size: NA
CDR3: CASSLVAVNYEQYF; DNA: TGTGCCAGCAGCTTAGTGGCAGTCAACTACGAGCAGTACTTC; J: TRBJ2-7; V: TRBV7-9; D: NA; size: medium-sized
CDR3: CASSDGTGVTDTQYF; DNA: TGTGCCAGCAGTGACGGGACAGGGGTTACAGATACGCAGTATTTT; J: TRBJ2-3; V: TRBV6-4; D: TRBD1; size: NA
CDR3: CASSGAGFNEQFF; DNA: TGTGCCAGCAGTGGAGCGGGGTTCAATGAGCAGTTCTTC; J: TRBJ2-1; V: TRBV6-6; D: TRBD2; size: once
CDR3: CASSAGTGTARNYGYTF; DNA: TGTGCCAGTAGTGCCGGGACAGGGACGGCCCGGAACTATGGCTACACCTTC; J: TRBJ1-2; V: TRBV19; D: TRBD1; size: NA
CDR3: CASSQDGAGSENTIYF; DNA: TGCGCCAGCAGCCAAGATGGGGCGGGAAGCGAAAACACCATATATTTT; J: TRBJ1-3; V: TRBV4-3; D: NA; size: NA
CDR3: CASSEVGGEMETQYF; DNA: TGTGCCAGCAGTGAAGTCGGGGGGGAGATGGAGACCCAGTACTTC; J: TRBJ2-5; V: TRBV6-1; D: TRBD2; size: NA
CDR3: CASSLGGVRSYEQYF; DNA: TGTGCCAGCAGCTTAGGCGGCGTAAGGTCCTACGAGCAGTACTTC; J: TRBJ2-7; V: TRBV11-1; D: NA; size: NA
CDR3: CASSLGQGGDTIYF; DNA: TGTGCCAGCAGCTTAGGACAGGGAGGAGACACCATATATTTT; J: TRBJ1-3; V: TRBV7-9; D: TRBD1; size: NA
CDR3: CASSFGTGRGYGYTF; DNA: TGTGCCAGCAGCTTTGGGACAGGGAGGGGGTATGGCTACACCTTC; J: TRBJ1-2; V: TRBV13; D: TRBD1; size: NA
CDR3: CASSLVKGQASNEQFF; DNA: TGTGCCAGCAGCTTGGTAAAGGGACAGGCGAGCAATGAGCAGTTCTTC; J: TRBJ2-1; V: TRBV7-2; D: TRBD1; size: NA
CDR3: CASSLGGRDAGNEQFF; DNA: TGTGCCAGCAGCCTAGGGGGACGAGACGCTGGCAATGAGCAGTTCTTC; J: TRBJ2-1; V: TRBV4-2; D: NA; size: NA
CDR3: CASSEYGLAAQRTDTQYF; DNA: TGCGCCAGCAGTGAATACGGACTAGCGGCCCAACGGACAGATACGCAGTATTTT; J: TRBJ2-3; V: TRBV10-2; D: TRBD2; size: NA
CDR3: CAGAGEYNSPLHF; DNA: TGTGCCGGGGCCGGTGAATATAATTCACCCCTCCACTTT; J: TRBJ1-6; V: TRBV30; D: NA; size: once
CDR3: CASNGGQEASPLHF; DNA: TGTGCCAGTAACGGGGGACAGGAGGCTTCACCCCTCCACTTT; J: TRBJ1-6; V: TRBV19; D: TRBD1; size: NA
CDR3: CAGSQEAERPEQFF; DNA: TGTGCCGGCAGCCAAGAAGCGGAGCGGCCTGAGCAGTTCTTC; J: TRBJ2-1; V: TRBV4-2; D: NA; size: NA
CDR3: CALRREGFNEQFF; DNA: TGTGCCCTCCGGCGGGAGGGTTTCAATGAGCAGTTCTTC; J: TRBJ2-1; V: TRBV28; D: TRBD2; size: NA
CDR3: CASSVRTGWLHF; DNA: TGTGCCAGCAGCGTACGGACGGGATGGCTCCACTTT; J: TRBJ1-6; V: TRBV5-6; D: NA; size: few
CDR3: CASSSTSGSPYYEQYF; DNA: TGTGCCAGCAGCTCGACTAGCGGGAGCCCTTACTACGAGCAGTACTTC; J: TRBJ2-7; V: TRBV7-2; D: TRBD2; size: NA
CDR3: CAWTLAGGPDTQYF; DNA: TGTGCCTGGACGCTAGCGGGAGGGCCAGATACGCAGTATTTT; J: TRBJ2-3; V: TRBV30; D: TRBD2; size: NA
CDR3: CASSPGQGADTQYF; DNA: TGTGCCAGCAGCCCGGGACAGGGCGCAGATACGCAGTATTTT; J: TRBJ2-3; V: TRBV5-4; D: TRBD1; size: NA
CDR3: CASSQRQGVYNEQFF; DNA: TGTGCCAGCAGTCAACGACAGGGCGTTTACAATGAGCAGTTCTTC; J: TRBJ2-1; V: TRBV6-5; D: TRBD1; size: NA
CDR3: CASSYSGGYSNQPQHF; DNA: TGTGCCAGCAGTTACTCGGGGGGGTATAGCAATCAGCCCCAGCATTTT; J: TRBJ1-5; V: TRBV6-6; D: NA; size: once
CDR3: CASSFKRGGNNEQFF; DNA: TGTGCCAGCAGCTTCAAGCGGGGGGGTAACAATGAGCAGTTCTTC; J: TRBJ2-1; V: TRBV7-2; D: TRBD2; size: once
CDR3: CASSLSRANYGYTF; DNA: TGTGCCAGCAGTTTATCGAGAGCTAACTATGGCTACACCTTC; J: TRBJ1-2; V: TRBV27; D: NA; size: NA
CDR3: CASSHQGAMNEQFF; DNA: TGCGCCAGCAGTCATCAGGGGGCTATGAATGAGCAGTTCTTC; J: TRBJ2-1; V: TRBV5-1; D: TRBD1; size: NA
CDR3: CASSHRQEYQPQHF; DNA: TGTGCCAGCAGCCACCGACAGGAATATCAGCCCCAGCATTTT; J: TRBJ1-5; V: TRBV5-6; D: NA; size: NA
CDR3: CASSQVAGDAKNIQYF; DNA: TGTGCCAGCAGCCAAGTAGCGGGAGACGCCAAAAACATTCAGTACTTC; J: TRBJ2-4; V: TRBV4-2; D: TRBD2; size: NA
CDR3: CASSEGPRGQETQYF; DNA: TGTGCCAGCAGTGAAGGTCCCAGGGGACAAGAGACCCAGTACTTC; J: TRBJ2-5; V: TRBV6-1; D: NA; size: once
CDR3: CASSGWGGDTGELFF; DNA: TGTGCCAGCAGTGGGTGGGGGGGCGACACCGGGGAGCTGTTTTTT; J: TRBJ2-2; V: TRBV6-1; D: NA; size: NA
CDR3: CASSLVGSGRNEQFF; DNA: TGCGCCAGCAGCTTAGTAGGTAGCGGGAGGAATGAGCAGTTCTTC; J: TRBJ2-1; V: TRBV5-1; D: TRBD2; size: NA
CDR3: CASSQVAGGLTGELFF; DNA: TGCGCCAGCAGCCAAGTGGCGGGGGGGCTCACCGGGGAGCTGTTTTTT; J: TRBJ2-2; V: TRBV4-3; D: TRBD2; size: NA
CDR3: CASTNGGAANEKLFF; DNA: TGTGCCAGCACCAACGGGGGGGCCGCTAATGAAAAACTGTTTTTT; J: TRBJ1-4; V: TRBV6-6; D: NA; size: NA
CDR3: CASSRGLVAFF; DNA: TGTGCCAGCAGTCGCGGACTGGTGGCTTTCTTT; J: TRBJ1-1; V: TRBV27; D: NA; size: NA
CDR3: CASSIGRGGESNQPQHF; DNA: TGTGCCAGTAGTATAGGGCGTGGAGGGGAAAGCAATCAGCCCCAGCATTTT; J: TRBJ1-5; V: TRBV19; D: NA; size: NA
CDR3: CASSQVPEVITGELFF; DNA: TGCGCCAGCAGCCAAGTCCCCGAGGTGATAACCGGGGAGCTGTTTTTT; J: TRBJ2-2; V: TRBV4-1; D: NA; size: NA
CDR3: CARSLRDLQGTPGNTIYF; DNA: TGTGCCAGAAGCTTGCGCGACCTACAGGGGACTCCTGGAAACACCATATATTTT; J: TRBJ1-3; V: TRBV5-3; D: TRBD1; size: NA
CDR3: CASSPQANTEAFF; DNA: TGCGCCAGCAGCCCACAGGCGAACACTGAAGCTTTCTTT; J: TRBJ1-1; V: TRBV5-1; D: NA; size: NA
CDR3: CASRLTTGVNEQFF; DNA: TGCGCCAGCAGGTTGACTACAGGGGTAAATGAGCAGTTCTTC; J: TRBJ2-1; V: TRBV5-1; D: TRBD1; size: NA
CDR3: CASSPRKDSYEQYF; DNA: TGTGCCAGCAGCCCAAGGAAGGACAGCTACGAGCAGTACTTC; J: TRBJ2-7; V: TRBV7-9; D: NA; size: few
CDR3: CASSLYGTPGANVLTF; DNA: TGTGCCAGCAGTTTGTACGGGACACCTGGGGCCAACGTCCTGACTTTC; J: TRBJ2-6; V: TRBV27; D: NA; size: NA
CDR3: CASSIAGAREQYF; DNA: TGTGCCAGTAGTATAGCAGGGGCCCGGGAGCAGTACTTC; J: TRBJ2-7; V: TRBV19; D: NA; size: once
CDR3: CASSKGRLAGGETGELFF; DNA: TGTGCCAGCAGCAAAGGAAGACTAGCGGGGGGTGAGACCGGGGAGCTGTTTTTT; J: TRBJ2-2; V: TRBV21-1; D: NA; size: NA
CDR3: CASSLGLANSYEQYF; DNA: TGTGCCAGCAGTTTAGGGCTAGCGAACTCCTACGAGCAGTACTTC; J: TRBJ2-7; V: TRBV28; D: NA; size: NA
CDR3: CASSQGEGWSGTGELFF; DNA: TGTGCCAGCAGCCAAGGGGAGGGGTGGTCGGGCACCGGGGAGCTGTTTTTT; J: TRBJ2-2; V: TRBV4-2; D: TRBD2; size: NA